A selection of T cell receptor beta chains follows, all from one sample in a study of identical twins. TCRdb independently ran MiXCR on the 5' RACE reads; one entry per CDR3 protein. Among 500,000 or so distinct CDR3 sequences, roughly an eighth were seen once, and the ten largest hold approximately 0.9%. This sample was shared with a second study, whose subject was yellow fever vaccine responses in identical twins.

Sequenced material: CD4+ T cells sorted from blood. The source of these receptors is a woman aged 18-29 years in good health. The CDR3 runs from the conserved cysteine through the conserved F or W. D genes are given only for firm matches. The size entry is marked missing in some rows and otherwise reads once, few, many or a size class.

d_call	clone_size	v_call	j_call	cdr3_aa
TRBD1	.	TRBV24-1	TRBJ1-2	CATRGQASYGYTF
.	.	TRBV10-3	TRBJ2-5	CAISDSNGQETQYF
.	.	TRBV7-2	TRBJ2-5	CASSLGTGIETQYF
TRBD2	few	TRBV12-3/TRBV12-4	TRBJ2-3	CASSLSGALVDTQYF
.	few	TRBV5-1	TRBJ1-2	CASSLYPRAEYGYTF
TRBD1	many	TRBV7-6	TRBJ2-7	CASSYRGQGMYEQYF
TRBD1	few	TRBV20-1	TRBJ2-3	CSAAVGTGGTDTQYF
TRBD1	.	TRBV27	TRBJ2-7	CASRPGGELRYEQYF
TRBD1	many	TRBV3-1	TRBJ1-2	CASSLQTGNYGYTF
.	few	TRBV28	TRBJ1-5	CASTVSLGSNQPQHF
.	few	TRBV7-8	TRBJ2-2	CASSSRTTNTGELFF
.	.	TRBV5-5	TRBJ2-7	CASSTDYYEQYF
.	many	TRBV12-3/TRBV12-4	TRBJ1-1	CASSIRNTEAFF
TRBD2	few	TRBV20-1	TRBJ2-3	CSASPSGITDTQYF
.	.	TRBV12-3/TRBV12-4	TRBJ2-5	CASRGGSQETQYF
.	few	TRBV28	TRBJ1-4	CASSTLGVRLFF
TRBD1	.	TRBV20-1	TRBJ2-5	CSARGGTGGIHQETQYF
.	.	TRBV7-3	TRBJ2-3	CASSLKDRHTDTQYF
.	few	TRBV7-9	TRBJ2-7	CASTSEGRQYF
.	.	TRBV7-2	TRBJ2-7	CASSPRAGTNSYEQYF
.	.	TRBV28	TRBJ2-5	CASSLVRDYQETQYF
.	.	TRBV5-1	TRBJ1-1	CASSLGSREGTEAFF
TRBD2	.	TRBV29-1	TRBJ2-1	CSVSRGLAGVTKYNEQFF
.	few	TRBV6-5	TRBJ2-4	CGVGTQKNIQYF
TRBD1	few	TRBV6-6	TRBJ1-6	CASSPRQGAPLHF
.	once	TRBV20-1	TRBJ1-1	CSARGREAFF
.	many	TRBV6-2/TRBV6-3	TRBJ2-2	CASSYSTVMDTGELFF
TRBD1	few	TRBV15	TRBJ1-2	CATSRLPGQGAPLYGYTF
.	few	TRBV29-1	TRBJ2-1	CSVLSSTVRYNEQFF
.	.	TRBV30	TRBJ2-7	CAWSGGGQPGYEQYF
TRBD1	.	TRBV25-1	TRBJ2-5	CASAPGGLETQYF
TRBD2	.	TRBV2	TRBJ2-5	CASSQGLAGETQYF
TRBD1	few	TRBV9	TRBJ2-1	CASSAIPQGATYNEQFF
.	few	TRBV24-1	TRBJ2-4	CATSGDENIQYF
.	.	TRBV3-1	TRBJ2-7	CASSQVRRGAFHEQYF
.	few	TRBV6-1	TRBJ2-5	CASSGRKGRETQYF
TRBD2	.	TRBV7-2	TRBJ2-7	CASSFTSGGLYEQYF
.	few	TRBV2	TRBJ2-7	CASNSGTREQYF
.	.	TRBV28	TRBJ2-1	CASSLPLGGEQFF
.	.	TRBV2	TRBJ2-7	CARGPTGTYEQYF
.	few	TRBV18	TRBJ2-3	CASSPKTGTVSSTDTQYF
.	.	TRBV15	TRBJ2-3	CATTLRGDVTDTQYF
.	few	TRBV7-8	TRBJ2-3	CASSLGARLAPTDTQYF
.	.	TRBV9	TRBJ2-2	CASSVEGQSRGELFF
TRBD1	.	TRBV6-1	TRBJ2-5	CASRDRGRQETQYF
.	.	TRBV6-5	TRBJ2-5	CASSYGRGGETQYF
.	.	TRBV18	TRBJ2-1	CAGSPSQGGYNEQFF
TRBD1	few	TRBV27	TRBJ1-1	CASTRTGWANTEAFF
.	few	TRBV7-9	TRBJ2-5	CASSTASETQYF
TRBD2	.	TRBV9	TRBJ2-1	CASSSDGLAVNEQFF
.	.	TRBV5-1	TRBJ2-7	CASSFLGSSYEQYF
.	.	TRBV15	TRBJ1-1	CATSRDRQFEAFF
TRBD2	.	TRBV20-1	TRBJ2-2	CSARTSGATGELFF
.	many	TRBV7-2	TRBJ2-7	CASSLESGPYEQYF